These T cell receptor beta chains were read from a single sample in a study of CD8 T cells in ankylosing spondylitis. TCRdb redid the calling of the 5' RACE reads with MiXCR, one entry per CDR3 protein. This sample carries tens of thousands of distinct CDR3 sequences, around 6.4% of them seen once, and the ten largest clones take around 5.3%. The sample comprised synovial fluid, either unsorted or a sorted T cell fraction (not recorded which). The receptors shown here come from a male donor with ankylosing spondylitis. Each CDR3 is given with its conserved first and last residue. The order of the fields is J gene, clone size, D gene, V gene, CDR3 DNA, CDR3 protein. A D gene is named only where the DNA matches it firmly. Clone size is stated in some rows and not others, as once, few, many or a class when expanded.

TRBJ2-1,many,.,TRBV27,TGTGCCAGCAGCAAGGAGAGCTCCTACAATGAGCAGTTCTTC,CASSKESSYNEQFF
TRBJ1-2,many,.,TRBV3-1,TGTGCCAGCAGCCAAGTAGGAATCTATGGCTACACCTTC,CASSQVGIYGYTF
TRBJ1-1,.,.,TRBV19,TGTGCCAGTAGTCCGAACCCTGACGCCGGTGAAGCTTTCTTT,CASSPNPDAGEAFF
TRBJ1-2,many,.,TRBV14,TGTGCCAGCGGGTTTCAGGGGAACTATGGCTACACCTTC,CASGFQGNYGYTF
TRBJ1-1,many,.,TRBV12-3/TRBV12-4,TGTGCCAGCAGCCTGGGGCGGACTGAAGCTTTCTTT,CASSLGRTEAFF
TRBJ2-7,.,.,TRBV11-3,TGTGCCAGCAGCGTTACCGGGTACGAGCAGTACTTC,CASSVTGYEQYF
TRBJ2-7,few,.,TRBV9,TGTGCCAGCAGCGTAGGCGCGGGGAGCCACTACGAGCAGTACTTC,CASSVGAGSHYEQYF
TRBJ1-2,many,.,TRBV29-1,TGCAGCGTTGGCCCGACATATGGCCACACCTTC,CSVGPTYGHTF
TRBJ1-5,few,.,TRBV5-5,TGTGCCAGCAGCTTGGTGTGGGAACAGCCCCAGCATTTT,CASSLVWEQPQHF
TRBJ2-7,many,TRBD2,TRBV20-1,TGCAGTGCTGGGGGTAGCGGGAGGGCCCGTCGTGAGCAGTACTTC,CSAGGSGRARREQYF
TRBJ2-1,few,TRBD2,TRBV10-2,TGCGCCAGCAGTGATGGCGGGAGGGGGTTCTTC,CASSDGGRGFF
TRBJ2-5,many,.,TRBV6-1,TGTGCCAGCAGCTGGACAGTAGAAGAGACCCAGTACTTC,CASSWTVEETQYF
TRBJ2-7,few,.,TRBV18,TGTGCCAGCTCACCCTCGGGAGCCCACGAGCAGTACTTC,CASSPSGAHEQYF